Listed below are T cell receptor beta chains from one sample, sequenced in a study of blood T cell repertoires in COVID-19. TCRdb's copy holds only in-frame clones and misses some; the assay was immunoSEQ multiplex PCR. This sample yields approximately 280,000 clones, of which approximately 85% are seen a single time; more than 4.5% belongs to the top ten. The sequencing sample was made of peripheral blood. These receptors all stem from a man aged 50-60 years with active or convalescent COVID-19. Each CDR3 is given with its conserved first and last residue. The D gene is left open where the match is weak. For some rows the clone size is stated as once, few or many, or as a class when expanded; others skip it.

>TRBJ1-4|TRBV19|-|-
CASRPRVARDEKLFF
TGTGCCAGTAGACCGCGGGTCGCTAGAGATGAAAAACTGTTTTTT
>TRBJ1-4|TRBV5-1|-|few
CASSPRTTNEKLFF
TGCGCCAGCAGCCCCCGGACTACTAATGAAAAACTGTTTTTT
>TRBJ1-5|TRBV19|TRBD1|-
CASNNHDRVLNQPQHF
TGTGCCAGCAATAACCACGACAGGGTTTTGAATCAGCCCCAGCATTTT
>TRBJ2-3|TRBV7-9|TRBD2|-
CASRSRDYSDTQYF
TGTGCCAGCAGGTCCCGGGACTATTCAGATACGCAGTATTTT
>TRBJ1-4|TRBV29-1|TRBD1|once
CSVLTGAAGKLFF
TGCAGCGTTCTCACAGGGGCTGCCGGAAAACTGTTTTTT
>TRBJ1-2|TRBV10-3|-|-
CAISDQGGDGYTF
TGTGCCATCAGTGACCAAGGGGGTGATGGCTACACCTTC
>TRBJ2-2|TRBV28|TRBD1|-
CASSLLQGAITGELFF
TGTGCCAGCAGTTTATTGCAGGGGGCTATCACCGGGGAGCTGTTTTTT
>TRBJ1-5|TRBV12-5|-|-
CASATYRQGGIQPQHF
TGTGCTAGTGCCACGTATCGGCAGGGAGGTATACAGCCCCAGCATTTT
>TRBJ1-4|TRBV19|TRBD1|-
CASSIETGTENEKLFF
TGTGCCAGTAGTATAGAGACCGGGACAGAAAATGAAAAACTGTTTTTT
>TRBJ1-6|TRBV27|TRBD1|-
CASSVGTGINSPLHF
TGTGCCAGCAGTGTCGGGACAGGGATTAATTCACCCCTCCACTTT